A single sample gave rise to the 26 T cell receptor beta chains below, sequenced in a study of T cell responses to AZD1222 COVID-19 vaccine. Only in-frame clones appear in the TCRdb table, and some are missing; sequencing was by immunoSEQ multiplex PCR. This table has some 84,000 clones, 80% to 90% appearing once. This specimen was peripheral blood, taken on day 0 of AZD1222 vaccination. The receptor source for this set is an adult in good health.

The rearrangement links TRBV11-2 to TRBJ1-1, with D perhaps TRBD1 (5 bases). This CDR3 is 15 amino acids long. V lost 1 base to trimming and J lost 3 bases, with 12 bases between them. Per the germline V gene, CDR1 is SGHAT and CDR2 is FQNNGV. CDR3 in DNA: TGTGCCAGCAGCTTAGGTCCAGGGTGGGACACTGAAGCTTTCTTT. Translated, it gives CASSLGPGWDTEAFF.

The chain combines TRBV5-1 with TRBJ2-5; 7 bases align to TRBD1. Germline V CDR1 and CDR2: SGHRS, YFSETQ. The CDR3 covers 15 residues. J gave up 1 base and V 4 bases, and 7 bases lay outside the gene matches. The CDR3 sequence is CASSEGQRLQETQYF. CDR3 coding DNA: TGCGCCAGCAGCGAGGGACAGAGACTCCAAGAGACCCAGTACTTC.

This chain connects TRBV29-1 to TRBJ1-1; 7 positions agree with TRBD1. Germline-derived CDR1 and CDR2 are SQVTM and ANQGSEA. V lost 5 bases to trimming and J lost 8 bases; unmatched junction nucleotides: 11. The CDR3 is 13 residues long. CDR3 sequence: CSVSSAGGLEAFF. As DNA, the CDR3 is TGCAGCGTTTCCTCGGCAGGGGGGCTAGAAGCTTTCTTT.

This clone showed up just once. This chain uses TRBV19 with TRBJ1-5, with 7 positions matching TRBD1. Germline assignment: CDR1 LNHDA and CDR2 SQIVND (reference sequence). This CDR3 comprises 14 residues. Trimming at V came to 6 bases and at J to 3 bases, leaving 5 bases not matched to a gene. CDR3 protein: CASSSTGVNQPQHF. CDR3 sequence (DNA): TGTGCCAGTAGCTCAACAGGGGTCAATCAGCCCCAGCATTTT.

V usage is TRBV30 and J usage is TRBJ1-4; tentatively, D is TRBD1 (5 bases). The ends were cut back, 4 bases at V and 7 bases at J, with 16 bases in the middle. This CDR3 is built from 14 residues. Per germline, CDR1 GTSNPN and CDR2 SVGIG (reference sequence). CDR3 in DNA: TGTGCCTGGACACCAAGGGGTAACCCTGAAAAACTGTTTTTT. Amino acid sequence: CAWTPRGNPEKLFF.

This clone was seen only once. The CDR3 reads CASSVRGGRGEKLFF. In DNA, the CDR3 is TGTGCCAGCAGCGTACGCGGGGGGAGGGGTGAAAAACTGTTTTTT. The chain has TRBV7-2 and TRBJ1-4, with D perhaps TRBD1 (5 bases). The germline V gene encodes CDR1 SGHTA and CDR2 FQGNSA. The CDR3 loop spans 15 amino acids. The V gene lost 5 bases and the J gene lost 7 bases, with 17 bases spanning the gap.

This chain joins TRBV19 and TRBJ2-5; 8 bases are shared with TRBD1. J lost 1 base, V lost 5 bases, and 6 bases had no gene match. This CDR3 contains 15 residues. Germline loops: CDR1 LNHDA, CDR2 SQIVND (reference sequence). CDR3 coding DNA: TGTGCCAGTAGTTCGGACAGGGAAGGCCAAGAGACCCAGTACTTC. Translating it yields CASSSDREGQETQYF.

The J gene is TRBJ1-4, the V gene TRBV6-2 or TRBV6-3, with 7 bases that match TRBD1. J gave up 0 bases and V 4 bases, and 8 bases lay outside the gene matches. The CDR3 has 17 amino acids. Looked up from germline, CDR1 is MNHEY and CDR2 is SVGEGT. CDR3 sequence: CASSSGNRGTTNEKLFF. As DNA, the CDR3 is TGTGCCAGCAGTTCCGGAAACAGGGGCACAACTAATGAAAAACTGTTTTTT.

The J gene is TRBJ2-1, the V gene TRBV18, with 9 positions matching TRBD2. Trimming took 3 bases from V and 5 from J; bases not matched to a gene: 5. This CDR3 is 15 amino acids long. Germline V gene data show CDR1 as KGHSH and CDR2 as LQKENI. Here the CDR3 DNA reads TGTGCCAGCTCACCCCCGGGACTAGCAGACAATGAGCAGTTCTTC. As protein: CASSPPGLADNEQFF.

The chain recombines TRBV3-1 (or the pseudogene TRBV3-2) with TRBJ2-1; perhaps TRBD2 as D (5 bases). This CDR3 is 17 amino acids long. CDR1 is LGHDT, CDR2 YNNKEL, per germline (reference sequence). V was pared by 0 bases and J by 3 bases, with 15 bases between. This CDR3 is CASSQELGAALYNEQFF. The CDR3 DNA reads TGTGCCAGCAGCCAAGAGTTGGGAGCTGCGCTCTACAATGAGCAGTTCTTC.

The chain links TRBV14 to TRBJ2-3; D call uncertain. Germline values: CDR1 SGHDN, CDR2 FVKESK. The CDR3 contains 15 residues. V was trimmed by 6 bases and J by 0 bases, leaving 13 bases between them. CDR3 in amino acids: CASSPELSSTDTQYF. The CDR3 DNA is TGTGCCAGCAGTCCTGAACTATCTAGCACAGATACGCAGTATTTT.

The rearrangement joins TRBV7-9 to TRBJ2-7, with D perhaps TRBD1 (5 bases). V was trimmed by 5 bases and J by 2 bases, leaving 16 bases between them. Germline V CDR1 and CDR2: SEHNR, FQNEAQ (reference sequence). The CDR3 is 15 amino acids. CDR3 DNA sequence: TGTGCCAGCAGCGCAGCCGACAGAGCAGCCTACGAGCAGTACTTC. This gives the protein CASSAADRAAYEQYF.

The chain links TRBV10-3 to TRBJ2-7; D remains ambiguous. From germline, CDR1 is ENHRY and CDR2 SYGVKD. The V end was cut by 1 base, the J end by 5 bases, with 3 bases between. This CDR3 contains 11 residues. CDR3 sequence: CAISELNEQYF. The CDR3 coding sequence is TGTGCCATCAGTGAGTTAAACGAGCAGTACTTC.

J is TRBJ2-5 and V is TRBV2; tentative D call: TRBD2 (5 bases). Between the trimmed V and J ends, which lost 6 bases and 0 bases, there was a span of 14 bases. Germline CDR1 and CDR2: SNHLY and FYNNEI. The CDR3 sequence is 15 residues long. The CDR3 nucleotides are TGTGCCAGCAGGCCCATGGGAGCGTACCAAGAGACCCAGTACTTC. This encodes CASRPMGAYQETQYF.

This clone appeared once. This sequence joins TRBV28 and TRBJ2-3; D remains ambiguous. Per the germline V gene, CDR1 is MDHEN and CDR2 is SYDVKM. V lost 6 bases and J 0 bases, leaving 19 bases between the germline ends. The CDR3 runs to 17 residues. CDR3 sequence (DNA): TGTGCCAGCAGCCTGAGCCGGATGGAACAGAGCACAGATACGCAGTATTTT. This sequence encodes CASSLSRMEQSTDTQYF.

The chain has TRBV28 and TRBJ1-4, with TRBD1 as a possible D gene (6 bases). The CDR3 is 15 residues long. In germline, CDR1 is MDHEN, CDR2 SYDVKM. Trimming removed 7 bases from V and 1 base from J, with 13 bases in between. CDR3 sequence: CASKVGALTNEKLFF. As DNA, the CDR3 is TGTGCCAGCAAGGTGGGGGCCCTAACTAATGAAAAACTGTTTTTT.

The chain couples TRBV5-6 to TRBJ1-6, with D possibly TRBD1 on 5 matching bases. The length of the CDR3 is 16 residues. V was shortened by 6 bases and J by 7 bases, with 20 bases between the two germline ends. Germline CDR1 SGHDT, CDR2 YYEEEE. DNA for the CDR3: TGTGCCAGCACTTCAGTTGCGGGACGGGAGAATTCACCCCTCCACTTT. This encodes CASTSVAGRENSPLHF.

J is TRBJ1-1 and V is TRBV5-4; 10 bases match TRBD1. The CDR3 extends over 16 amino acids. V trimming: 2 bases; J trimming: 6 bases; junction bases outside the gene matches: 10. Germline CDR1 and CDR2: SGHNT and YYREEE (reference sequence). CDR3 sequence (DNA): TGTGCCAGCAGCTTTGGTCAGGGACAGGGGTATGCTGAAGCTTTCTTT. Amino acid sequence: CASSFGQGQGYAEAFF.

The chain combines TRBV11-2 with TRBJ1-2; D gene uncertain. The germline CDR1 and CDR2 sequences are SGHAT and FQNNGV. Trimming cost V 1 base and J 8 bases, with 17 bases left between them. This CDR3 region has 15 residues. The CDR3 region has the DNA TGTGCCAGCAGCTTAGGTGTGATCCGTGTGAGGGGCTACACCTTC. It encodes CASSLGVIRVRGYTF.

The rearrangement links TRBV14 to TRBJ2-1; TRBD2 agrees at 9 bases. Per germline, CDR1 SGHDN and CDR2 FVKESK. V trimming: 2 bases; J trimming: 8 bases; junction bases outside the gene matches: 13. There are 17 residues in the CDR3. As DNA, the CDR3 is TGTGCCAGCAGCCAACTAGTGAGCAGCGGGAGGCCCGATGAGCAGTTCTTC. Translating gives CASSQLVSSGRPDEQFF.

The J gene is TRBJ2-7, the V gene TRBV19, with no clear D. The CDR3 covers 13 residues. V lost 6 bases and J lost 2, with 11 bases in between. Germline CDR1 LNHDA, CDR2 SQIVND (reference sequence). The CDR3 loop reads CASSSITPYEQYF. The CDR3 DNA follows: TGTGCCAGTAGCAGCATAACGCCCTACGAGCAGTACTTC.

The V and J genes are TRBV6-2 or TRBV6-3 and TRBJ1-1, with D hard to call. The CDR3 spans 13 residues. V dropped 6 bases and J dropped 5 bases, with 13 bases sitting between them. Germline V gene lookup returns CDR1 MNHEY and CDR2 SVGEGT. CDR3 sequence (DNA): TGTGCCAGCAGCTCTTTTGAGAAAACTGAAGCTTTCTTT. This encodes CASSSFEKTEAFF.

This sequence joins TRBV11-2 and TRBJ2-2; weak D call: TRBD1 (5 bases). The CDR3 is 15 amino acids. Trimming took off 6 bases at V and 6 bases at J, with 17 bases between the two ends. Germline assignment: CDR1 SGHAT and CDR2 FQNNGV. The CDR3 sequence: CASRNDRYLAGELFF. The DNA for the CDR3 is TGTGCCAGCAGGAATGACAGATACTTAGCCGGGGAGCTGTTTTTT. The full variable domain, completed using reference TRBV11-2 and TRBJ2-2, is EAGVAQSPRYKIIEKRQSVAFWCNPISGHATLYWYQQILGQGPKLLIQFQNNGVVDDSQLPKDRFSAERLKGVDSTLKIQPAKLEDSAVYLCASRNDRYLAGELFFGEGSRLTVL.

In regard to this clone: The same CDR3 also results from other DNA sequences found in this sample. The chain has TRBV29-1 and TRBJ1-1; the D is unclear. The CDR3 consists of 10 residues. V was cut by 6 bases and J by 2 bases, with 4 bases left in between. Germline loops: CDR1 SQVTM, CDR2 ANQGSEA. CDR3 sequence (DNA): TGCAGCGTGGGTAACACTGAAGCTTTCTTT. Translated: CSVGNTEAFF.

J is TRBJ2-6 and V is TRBV11-3; D unresolved. CDR1 and CDR2 from the germline V gene are SGHNT and YENEEA. The V gene lost 5 bases and the J gene lost 0 bases, with 11 bases spanning the gap. This CDR3 region has 16 residues. The CDR3 spells CASSAGLTSGANVLTF. DNA of the CDR3: TGTGCCAGCAGCGCCGGCTTAACCTCTGGGGCCAACGTCCTGACTTTC.

This CDR3 reads CASSVIGTGGGGTQYF. For the CDR3, the DNA is TGTGCCAGCAGTGTAATAGGGACAGGGGGCGGTGGGACCCAGTACTTC. The chain links TRBV6-1 to TRBJ2-5; 12 nucleotides align to TRBD1. This CDR3 has 16 residues. Trimming at V came to 4 bases and at J to 7 bases, leaving 10 bases not matched to a gene. CDR1 and CDR2 from the germline V gene are MNHNS and SASEGT.